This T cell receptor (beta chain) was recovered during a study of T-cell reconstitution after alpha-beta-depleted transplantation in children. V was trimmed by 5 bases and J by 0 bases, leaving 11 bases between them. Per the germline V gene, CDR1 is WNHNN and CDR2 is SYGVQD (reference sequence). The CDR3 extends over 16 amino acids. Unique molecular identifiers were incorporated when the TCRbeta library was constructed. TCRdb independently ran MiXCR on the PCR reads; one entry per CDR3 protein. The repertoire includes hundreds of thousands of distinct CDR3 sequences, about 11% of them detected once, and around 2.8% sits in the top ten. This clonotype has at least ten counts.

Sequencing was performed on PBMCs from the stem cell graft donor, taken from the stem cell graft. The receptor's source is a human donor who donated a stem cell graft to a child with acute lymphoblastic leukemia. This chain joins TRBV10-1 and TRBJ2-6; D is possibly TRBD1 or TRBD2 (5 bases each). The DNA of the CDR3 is TGCGCCAGCAGTCCGGGGCCTCTCTCTGGGGCCAACGTCCTGACTTTC. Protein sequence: CASSPGPLSGANVLTF.